Below, 25 T cell receptor beta chains from the same sample are listed, as sequenced in a study of shared clonotypes between healthy human individuals. Repertoires were generated with immunoSEQ multiplex PCR, while TCRdb's copy carries only in-frame clones and drops some. The profile shows around 550,000 clones, around 95% of them singletons. Only CD45RO-negative cells positively selected for CCR7 counted as naive CD8 cells, so terminally differentiated effector memory CD45RA+ cells were excluded. Sample: naive CD8+ T cells sorted from blood. The source of these receptors is a woman aged 30 to 39 in good health.

The chain carries TRBV5-4 and TRBJ2-5; no firm D call. The CDR3 is 13 amino acids. With 2 bases removed from V and 3 bases from J, the gap between germline ends came to 8 bases. CDR1 SGHNT and CDR2 YYREEE come from the germline V gene (reference sequence). CDR3 region: CASSFAEKETQYF. The DNA for the CDR3 is TGTGCCAGCAGCTTTGCCGAAAAAGAGACCCAGTACTTC. Full variable domain (missing parts from reference TRBV5-4 and TRBJ2-5): ETGVTQSPTHLIKTRGQQVTLRCSSQSGHNTVSWYQQALGQGPQFIFQYYREEENGRGNFPPRFSGLQFPNYSSELNVNALELDDSALYLCASSFAEKETQYFGPGTRLLVL.

The rearrangement joins TRBV7-9 to TRBJ1-5; maybe TRBD1 (6 bases). This CDR3 contains 15 residues. The V end was cut by 1 base, the J end by 6 bases, with 13 bases between. Germline V CDR1 and CDR2: SEHNR, FQNEAQ (reference sequence). The CDR3 nucleotides are TGTGCCAGCAGCTTAGGTTGGGGGGCGGGTCAGCCCCAGCATTTT. This sequence encodes CASSLGWGAGQPQHF.

V usage is TRBV11-2 and J usage is TRBJ1-1; 7 bases match TRBD1. V lost 0 bases to trimming and J lost 2 bases; unmatched junction nucleotides: 3. The CDR3 is made up of 15 amino acids. Germline V gene sequence: CDR1 SGHAT, CDR2 FQNNGV. The CDR3 bases are TGTGCCAGCAGCTTAGAAGGGACAGATAACACTGAAGCTTTCTTT. It translates to CASSLEGTDNTEAFF.

Only one count was recorded for this clone. The chain recombines TRBV5-6 with TRBJ1-1; D remains unclear. The germline V gene encodes CDR1 SGHDT and CDR2 YYEEEE. The CDR3 has 17 residues. Trimming removed 6 bases from V and 4 bases from J, with 25 bases in between. The CDR3 reads CASTLGSGYFGSTEAFF. The CDR3 region has the DNA TGTGCCAGCACCCTGGGGTCGGGGTATTTTGGTAGCACTGAAGCTTTCTTT.

This sequence joins TRBV10-3 and TRBJ2-5; D may be TRBD1 (6 bases). The CDR3 has 15 residues. Germline V gene lookup returns CDR1 ENHRY and CDR2 SYGVKD. Trimming left V 10 bases short and J 5 bases short, with 23 bases between. The chain's CDR3 is CATTRTDGEGETQYF. CDR3 bases: TGTGCCACCACCCGGACAGATGGGGAAGGGGAGACCCAGTACTTC.

V is TRBV5-1 and J is TRBJ2-7, with TRBD1 identical over 7 bases. CDR1 and CDR2 from the germline V gene are SGHRS and YFSETQ. The CDR3 length is 15 residues. The junction had 6 bases not matched to a gene; V was cut back by 0 bases and J by 3 bases. CDR3 loop: CASSLGQGDSYEQYF. The CDR3 DNA reads as TGCGCCAGCAGCTTGGGTCAGGGGGACAGCTACGAGCAGTACTTC.

V and J are TRBV14 and TRBJ2-7; D possibly corresponds to TRBD2 (6 bases). The CDR3 runs 17 residues. The ends were cut back, 3 bases at V and 0 bases at J, with 18 bases in the middle. Germline V lookup: CDR1 SGHDN, CDR2 FVKESK. CDR3 in DNA: TGTGCCAGCAGCCACGAACCCTTAGCGGCAAGCTCCTACGAGCAGTACTTC. It translates to CASSHEPLAASSYEQYF.

This clone was seen a single time. The chain joins TRBV7-9 to TRBJ2-5, with D maybe TRBD2 (5 bases). The CDR3 has 14 amino acids. Per germline, CDR1 SEHNR and CDR2 FQNEAQ (reference sequence). Trimming took 8 bases from V and 4 from J, leaving 17 bases between them. Here the CDR3 reads CASLMEAIGETQYF. In nucleotides, the CDR3 is TGTGCCAGCCTAATGGAGGCGATTGGAGAGACCCAGTACTTC.

The gene calls are TRBV7-3 and TRBJ2-7; D may correspond to TRBD1 or TRBD2 (5 bases each). The CDR3 runs to 15 residues. From germline, CDR1 is SGHTA and CDR2 FQGTGA. Trimming stripped 5 bases from V and 2 bases from J, with 16 bases between. For the CDR3, the DNA is TGTGCCAGCAGCCCCCTTCCCGGGGCACCCTACGAGCAGTACTTC. It is translated as CASSPLPGAPYEQYF.

This chain joins TRBV29-1 and TRBJ1-1, with D possibly being TRBD1 (5 bases). V was shortened by 5 bases and J by 0 bases, with 19 bases between the two germline ends. Germline V gives CDR1 SQVTM, CDR2 ANQGSEA. The CDR3 sequence is 16 residues long. CDR3 sequence: CSVQEGVGDVNTEAFF. In DNA form, the CDR3 reads TGCAGCGTTCAGGAGGGTGTAGGGGACGTGAACACTGAAGCTTTCTTT.

The table lists this clone with a count of one. The chain joins TRBV9 to TRBJ1-2; D unclear. CDR1 and CDR2 (germline): SGDLS, YYNGEE. This CDR3 is 14 amino acids long. Trimming removed 0 bases at V and 8 bases at J, with 14 bases between. DNA of the CDR3: TGTGCCAGCAGCGTAGGAGGGCAGCCTAGGGGCTACACCTTC. Translation gives CASSVGGQPRGYTF.

The rearrangement uses TRBV28 and TRBJ2-1; D is ambiguous. Trimming pared 6 bases from V and 10 bases from J, leaving 10 bases between. Looked up from germline, CDR1 is MDHEN and CDR2 is SYDVKM. The CDR3 has 11 amino acids. CDR3 loop: CASSWSAEQFF. The CDR3 nucleotides read TGTGCCAGCAGCTGGTCGGCAGAGCAGTTCTTC.

This clone was seen a single time. J is TRBJ2-7 and V is TRBV5-1, with TRBD1 identical over 8 bases. V shed 5 bases, J shed 5 bases, and the junction held 3 bases outside the gene matches. There are 12 residues in the CDR3. The germline V gene encodes CDR1 SGHRS and CDR2 YFSETQ. For the CDR3, the DNA is TGCGCCAGCAGGTCAGGGGGCAACGAGCAGTACTTC. The encoded protein is CASRSGGNEQYF.

The rearrangement joins TRBV9 to TRBJ2-7, with D tentatively TRBD1 (5 bases). This CDR3 region has 14 residues. The germline CDR1 and CDR2 sequences are SGDLS and YYNGEE. V was trimmed by 4 bases and J by 2 bases, leaving 13 bases between them. The CDR3 loop reads CASSYGQGTYEQYF. Written as DNA, the CDR3 is TGTGCCAGCAGCTACGGGCAGGGAACCTACGAGCAGTACTTC.

V gene TRBV13 combines with J gene TRBJ2-2, with D possibly being TRBD1 or TRBD2 (5 bases each). V gave up 5 bases and J gave up 5 bases, with 12 bases separating them. The CDR3 extends over 14 amino acids. Germline loops: CDR1 PRHDT, CDR2 FYEKMQ (reference sequence). The CDR3 DNA sequence: TGTGCCAGCAGCCAAGGGGACGTTACCGGGGAGCTGTTTTTT. As protein: CASSQGDVTGELFF.

The chain couples TRBV5-1 to TRBJ2-5, with 9 positions matching TRBD2. There are 14 residues in the CDR3. With V trimmed by 3 bases and J by 4 bases, 4 bases remained unmatched. Germline V gene lookup returns CDR1 SGHRS and CDR2 YFSETQ. The CDR3 region has the DNA TGCGCCAGCAGCTCGCGGGAGGGCCTAGAGACCCAGTACTTC. It yields the protein CASSSREGLETQYF.

The chain recombines TRBV28 with TRBJ1-5; D may be TRBD1 (6 bases). The CDR3 runs to 15 residues. Trimming cost V 5 bases and J 7 bases, with 18 bases left between them. Germline assignment: CDR1 MDHEN and CDR2 SYDVKM. CDR3 loop: CASSQGWEGVQPQHF. The DNA of the CDR3 is TGTGCCAGCAGTCAGGGATGGGAGGGGGTCCAGCCCCAGCATTTT.

This rearrangement joins TRBV28 to TRBJ2-5, with a weak D call TRBD2 (6 bases). The assigned J gene may be wrong: the sequence end matches TRBJ2-7 better. The CDR3 contains 14 residues. Germline assignment: CDR1 MDHEN and CDR2 SYDVKM. In DNA, the CDR3 is TGTGCCAGCAGTTTTCGGGGGAGCTCCTACGAGCAGTACTTC. This codes for CASSFRGSSYEQYF.

V is TRBV19 and J is TRBJ2-5; the match to TRBD2 covers 7 bases. The DNA end is more similar to TRBJ2-7, so the J call may be wrong. This CDR3 has 14 residues. Germline assignment: CDR1 LNHDA and CDR2 SQIVND (reference sequence). The CDR3 is CASSTASGAYEQYF. The CDR3 DNA follows: TGTGCCAGTAGTACGGCTAGCGGTGCCTACGAGCAGTACTTC.

This chain joins TRBV19 and TRBJ2-5, with 10 bases matching TRBD2. The germline V gene encodes CDR1 LNHDA and CDR2 SQIVND (reference sequence). V shed 10 bases, J shed 11 bases, and the junction held 16 bases outside the gene matches. This CDR3 is built from 14 residues. In DNA form, the CDR3 reads TGTGCCACCGCACGGGTAGCGGGAGGTTATGAGCAGTACTTC. This codes for CATARVAGGYEQYF.

The chain is built from TRBV19 and TRBJ1-5; 8 positions match TRBD1. V lost 5 bases and J lost 5; bases outside the gene matches: 2. Germline assignment: CDR1 LNHDA and CDR2 SQIVND (reference sequence). This CDR3 region has 13 residues. CDR3 amino acids: CASSVQGDQPQHF. For the CDR3, the DNA is TGTGCCAGTAGTGTACAGGGGGATCAGCCCCAGCATTTT.

V and J are TRBV9 and TRBJ2-7; D may be TRBD1 or TRBD2 (5 bases each). Trimming removed 2 bases at V and 2 bases at J, with 8 bases between. The V gene's germline CDR1 is SGDLS and CDR2 YYNGEE. This CDR3 contains 13 residues. This CDR3 is CASSVGEPYEQYF. The CDR3 DNA reads TGTGCCAGCAGCGTGGGGGAACCCTACGAGCAGTACTTC.

The gene calls are TRBV28 and TRBJ2-7, with TRBD2 matching over 7 bases. V was clipped by 1 base and J by 4 bases; unmatched bases: 4. The CDR3 has 14 amino acids. Germline CDR1 reads MDHEN; CDR2 reads SYDVKM. As DNA, the CDR3 is TGTGCCAGCAGTTTATTGGGGGAGGGGTACGAGCAGTACTTC. This codes for CASSLLGEGYEQYF. Full variable domain (outside the CDR3, taken from reference TRBV28 and TRBJ2-7): DVKVTQSSRYLVKRTGEKVFLECVQDMDHENMFWYRQDPGLGLRLIYFSYDVKMKEKGDIPEGYSVSREKKERFSLILESASTNQTSMYLCASSLLGEGYEQYFGPGTRLTVT.

The CDR3 DNA follows: TGTGCCAGCAGCTTAGGGACAAACACTGAAGCTTTCTTT. This codes for CASSLGTNTEAFF. This chain connects TRBV11-3 to TRBJ1-1; a possible D gene is TRBD1 (5 bases). Trimming shortened V by 1 base and J by 2 bases, and 5 bases separated the two germline ends. Germline-derived CDR1 and CDR2 are SGHNT and YENEEA. The CDR3 loop spans 13 amino acids.

The chain is built from TRBV7-6 and TRBJ2-2, with TRBD2 matching 8 bases. The V gene end was trimmed by 5 bases and the J gene end by 8 bases; junction bases not matched to a gene: 19. This CDR3 spans 18 amino acids. Per germline, CDR1 SGHVS and CDR2 FNYEAQ. The CDR3 is CASSPPAGGVIAAGELFF. Here the CDR3 DNA reads TGTGCCAGCAGCCCCCCGGCGGGGGGAGTGATCGCGGCAGGGGAGCTGTTTTTT.